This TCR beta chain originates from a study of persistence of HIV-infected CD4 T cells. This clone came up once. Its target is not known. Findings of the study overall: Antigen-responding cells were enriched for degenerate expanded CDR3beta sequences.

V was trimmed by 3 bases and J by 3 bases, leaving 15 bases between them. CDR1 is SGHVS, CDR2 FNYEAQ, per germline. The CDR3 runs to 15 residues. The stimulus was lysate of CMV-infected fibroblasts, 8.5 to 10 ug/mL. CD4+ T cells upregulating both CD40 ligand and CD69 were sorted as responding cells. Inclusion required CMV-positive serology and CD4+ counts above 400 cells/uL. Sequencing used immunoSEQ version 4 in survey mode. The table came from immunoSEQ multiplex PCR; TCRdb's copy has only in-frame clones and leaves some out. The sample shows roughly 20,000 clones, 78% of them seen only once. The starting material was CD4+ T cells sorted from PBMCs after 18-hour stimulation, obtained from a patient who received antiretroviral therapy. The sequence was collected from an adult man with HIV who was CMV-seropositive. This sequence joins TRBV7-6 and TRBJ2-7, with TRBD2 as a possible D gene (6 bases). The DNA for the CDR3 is TGTGCCAGCAGCTTGGGCGGAGGGTTATTCTACGAGCAGTACTTC. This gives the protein CASSLGGGLFYEQYF. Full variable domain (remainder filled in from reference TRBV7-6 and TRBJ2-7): GAGVSQSPRYKVTKRGQDVALRCDPISGHVSLYWYRQALGQGPEFLTYFNYEAQQDKSGLPNDRFSAERPEGSISTLTIQRTEQRDSAMYRCASSLGGGLFYEQYFGPGTRLTVT.